This T cell receptor beta chain comes out of a study of shared clonotypes between healthy human individuals. J gave up 3 bases and V 3 bases, and 4 bases lay outside the gene matches. CDR1 LGHNA and CDR2 YSLEER come from the germline V gene. This CDR3 region has 14 residues. Note on this clone: Its antigen remains unknown.

Sorted-subset replicate PCRs used 200 ng DNA, some 31,000 T cell genomes. Method: immunoSEQ multiplex PCR; TCRdb's copy keeps in-frame clones and lacks some. The sample carries about 580,000 clones, about 98% recorded once. Overall study results and limits: Of the naive CD4 clonotypes, around 4.9% were shared across a few donors. Investigators collected only blood, and repertoires in tissues likely differ.

Naive CD8 cells were CD45RO-negative, positively selected for CCR7, excluding terminally differentiated effector memory CD45RA+ cells. The sample was naive CD8+ T cells sorted from blood. The sequence was collected from a man aged 25-45 years in good health. The rearrangement uses TRBV4-3 and TRBJ2-5; 7 bases fit TRBD2. CDR3 DNA: TGCGCCAGCAGCCACCTCAGCGGGGAAGAGACCCAGTACTTC. It is translated as CASSHLSGEETQYF.